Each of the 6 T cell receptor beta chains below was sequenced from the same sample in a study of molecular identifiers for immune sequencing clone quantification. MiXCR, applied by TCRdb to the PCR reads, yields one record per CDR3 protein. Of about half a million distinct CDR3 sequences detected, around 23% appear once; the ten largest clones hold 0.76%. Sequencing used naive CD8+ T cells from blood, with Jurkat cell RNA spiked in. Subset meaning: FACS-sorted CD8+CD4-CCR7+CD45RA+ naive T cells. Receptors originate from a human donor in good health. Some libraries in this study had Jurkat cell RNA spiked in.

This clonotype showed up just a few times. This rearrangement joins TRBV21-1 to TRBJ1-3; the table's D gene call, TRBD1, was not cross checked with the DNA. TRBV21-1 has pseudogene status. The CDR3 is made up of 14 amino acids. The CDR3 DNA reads TGTGCCAGTCGGACAGGGAGGATCCGAAACACCATATATTTT. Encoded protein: CASRTGRIRNTIYF.

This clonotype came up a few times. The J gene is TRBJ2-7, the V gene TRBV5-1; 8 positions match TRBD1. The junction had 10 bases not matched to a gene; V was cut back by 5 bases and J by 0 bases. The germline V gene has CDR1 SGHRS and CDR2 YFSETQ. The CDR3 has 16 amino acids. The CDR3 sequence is CASSFRGPSSSYEQYF. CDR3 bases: TGCGCCAGCAGTTTCAGGGGGCCCTCCAGCTCCTACGAGCAGTACTTC.

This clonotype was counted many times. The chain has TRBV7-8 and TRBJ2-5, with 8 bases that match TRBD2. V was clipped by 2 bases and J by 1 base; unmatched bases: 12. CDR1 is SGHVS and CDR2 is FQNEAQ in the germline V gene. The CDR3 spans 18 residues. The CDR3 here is CASSLTPVSGGTQETQYF. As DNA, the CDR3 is TGTGCCAGCAGCTTAACACCCGTAAGCGGGGGTACCCAAGAGACCCAGTACTTC.

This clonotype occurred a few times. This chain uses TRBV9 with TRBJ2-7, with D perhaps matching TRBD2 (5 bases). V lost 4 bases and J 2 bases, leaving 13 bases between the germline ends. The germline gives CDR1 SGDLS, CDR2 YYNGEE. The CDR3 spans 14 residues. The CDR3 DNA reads TGTGCCAGCAGCCCCGAGGACTCTACCTACGAGCAGTACTTC. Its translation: CASSPEDSTYEQYF. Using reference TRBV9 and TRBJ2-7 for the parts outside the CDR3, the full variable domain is DSGVTQTPKHLITATGQRVTLRCSPRSGDLSVYWYQQSLDQGLQFLIQYYNGEERAKGNILERFSAQQFPDLHSELNLSSLELGDSALYFCASSPEDSTYEQYFGPGTRLTVT.

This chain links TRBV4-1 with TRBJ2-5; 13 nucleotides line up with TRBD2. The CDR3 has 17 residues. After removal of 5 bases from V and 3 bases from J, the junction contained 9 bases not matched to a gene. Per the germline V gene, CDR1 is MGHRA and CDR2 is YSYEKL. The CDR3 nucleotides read TGCGCCAGCAGCGCAACTACGGGGACTAGCGGGGAAGAGACCCAGTACTTC. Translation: CASSATTGTSGEETQYF.

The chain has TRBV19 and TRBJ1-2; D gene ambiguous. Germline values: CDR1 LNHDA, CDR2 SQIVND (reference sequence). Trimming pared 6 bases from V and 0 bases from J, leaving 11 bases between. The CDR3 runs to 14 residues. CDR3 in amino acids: CASRMGGANYGYTF. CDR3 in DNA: TGTGCCAGTAGAATGGGTGGGGCTAACTATGGCTACACCTTC. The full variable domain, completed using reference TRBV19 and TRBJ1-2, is DGGITQSPKYLFRKEGQNVTLSCEQNLNHDAMYWYRQDPGQGLRLIYYSQIVNDFQKGDIAEGYSVSREKKESFPLTVTSAQKNPTAFYLCASRMGGANYGYTFGSGTRLTVV.